Presented here are 6 T cell receptor beta chains from one specimen sequenced in a study of T cell repertoires in cytomegalovirus infection. These receptors' antigens are unknown. Using its own MiXCR run on the reads, TCRdb lists one record per CDR3 protein. This table holds hundreds of thousands of distinct CDR3 sequences, around a third found once. Sample: cultured PBMCs, taken from culture after CMV antigen stimulation. These receptor sequences come from a human donor in good health (CMV status not recorded). Some clones in this sample may be carry-over from other donors' samples.

This clonotype was seen only a few times. This chain links TRBV29-1 with TRBJ1-4; no firm D call. Deletions cut 7 bases from V and 3 bases from J, with 9 bases between. Germline assignment: CDR1 SQVTM and CDR2 ANQGSEA. This CDR3 has 12 residues. This CDR3 reads CSAQLPNEKLFF. The CDR3 coding sequence is TGCAGCGCACAGTTACCTAATGAAAAACTGTTTTTT.

The chain uses TRBV11-2 and TRBJ2-7; 10 positions agree with TRBD2. The CDR3 is made up of 16 amino acids. The trim removed 4 bases at V and 7 bases at J, leaving 13 bases unmatched. Per the germline V gene, CDR1 is SGHAT and CDR2 is FQNNGV. CDR3 nucleotides: TGTGCCAGCAGCTCCTTTTGGGCTAGCGGGAGAAGGGAGCAGTACTTC. As protein: CASSSFWASGRREQYF.

The chain uses TRBV7-9 and TRBJ2-3; the match to TRBD2 covers 12 bases. V lost 4 bases to trimming and J lost 11 bases; unmatched junction nucleotides: 19. This CDR3 region has 18 residues. Germline V gene lookup returns CDR1 SEHNR and CDR2 FQNEAQ (reference sequence). As DNA, the CDR3 is TGTGCCAGCAGCTCTACCACTGGGACTAGCGGGCCCTACAACATGCAGTATTTT. It yields the protein CASSSTTGTSGPYNMQYF.

This clonotype has just one count. The V gene is TRBV11-3, the J gene TRBJ2-2; D not resolved. V lost 0 bases to trimming and J lost 8 bases, with 10 bases between them. The CDR3 is 14 amino acids. Germline loops: CDR1 SGHNT, CDR2 YENEEA. This chain's CDR3 is CASSLDDTWGELFF. The CDR3 DNA follows: TGTGCCAGCAGCTTAGACGATACATGGGGGGAGCTGTTTTTT.

This clonotype appeared many times. The V call is TRBV7-2, the J call TRBJ2-3; D is ambiguous. The CDR3 contains 13 residues. Germline CDR1 and CDR2: SGHTA and FQGNSA. V was trimmed by 3 bases and J by 4 bases, leaving 8 bases between them. The CDR3 bases are TGTGCCAGCAGCTTGCAGGTAGCAGATACGCAGTATTTT. Residues: CASSLQVADTQYF.

V gene TRBV7-2 combines with J gene TRBJ2-7, with a tentative D call TRBD2 (6 bases). The CDR3 runs to 14 residues. Germline V CDR1 and CDR2: SGHTA, FQGNSA. The V and J ends lost 3 bases and 0 bases respectively, with 9 bases between them. CDR3 sequence reads: CASSFKRASYEQYF. CDR3 bases: TGTGCCAGCAGCTTCAAGCGGGCCTCCTACGAGCAGTACTTC.